The source of this T cell receptor beta chain is a study of blood T cell repertoires in COVID-19. The overall study: Acute-phase and convalescent COVID-19 samples originated in the United States, Italy and Spain. Sources were T cells, B-cell-depleted T cells, or PBMCs; the material itself was cDNA or gDNA.

Original data processing: Amplifying reference gene primers gave estimates of nucleated cell counts. The method was immunoSEQ multiplex PCR; TCRdb's version includes in-frame clones alone and lacks a portion of them. That table gives V, J and clone size, and the DNA gave D and trimming. The sample holds over 250,000 clones, approximately 91% seen once. This clone was seen just once. The TCR sequence derives from a man aged 50 to 59 with acute or convalescent COVID-19. The sequenced sample consisted of peripheral blood.

CDR3 sequence (DNA): TGTGCCTGGGGAGGCCGATGGGGGGGAGAGACCCAGTACTTC. It codes for CAWGGRWGGETQYF. The rearrangement uses TRBV30 and TRBJ2-5, with 7 bases matching TRBD2. Germline V lookup: CDR1 GTSNPN, CDR2 SVGIG (reference sequence). J lost 4 bases, V lost 5 bases, and 10 bases had no gene match. The CDR3 consists of 14 residues. The full variable domain, with the rest looked up from reference TRBV30 and TRBJ2-5, is SQTIHQWPATLVQPVGSPLSLECTVEGTSNPNLYWYRQAAGRGLQLLFYSVGIGQISSEVPQNLSASRPQDRQFILSSKKLLLSDSGFYLCAWGGRWGGETQYFGPGTRLLVL.